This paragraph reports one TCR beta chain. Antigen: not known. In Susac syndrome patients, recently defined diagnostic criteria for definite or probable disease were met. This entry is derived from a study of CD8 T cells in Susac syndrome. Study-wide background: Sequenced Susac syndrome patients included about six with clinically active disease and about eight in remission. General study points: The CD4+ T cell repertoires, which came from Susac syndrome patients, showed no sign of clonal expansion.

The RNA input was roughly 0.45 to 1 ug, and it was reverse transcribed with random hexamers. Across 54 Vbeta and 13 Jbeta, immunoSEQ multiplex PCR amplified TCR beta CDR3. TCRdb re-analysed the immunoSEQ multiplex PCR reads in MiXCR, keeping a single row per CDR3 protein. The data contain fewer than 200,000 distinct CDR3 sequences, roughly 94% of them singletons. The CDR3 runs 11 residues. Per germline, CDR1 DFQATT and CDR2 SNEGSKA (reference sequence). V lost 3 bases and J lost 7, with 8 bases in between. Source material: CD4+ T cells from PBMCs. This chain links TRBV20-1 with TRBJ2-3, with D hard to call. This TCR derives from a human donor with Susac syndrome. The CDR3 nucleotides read TGCAGTGCTAGGGACCCCCATACGCAGTATTTT. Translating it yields CSARDPHTQYF.